Here is one T cell receptor beta chain with its context. TCRdb's copy holds only in-frame clones and misses some; the assay was immunoSEQ multiplex PCR. The table has around 730,000 clones, 80% to 90% seen once. In germline, CDR1 is MGHDK, CDR2 SYGVNS. J lost 1 base, V lost 3 bases, and 5 bases had no gene match. This CDR3 is built from 16 residues. These data originate in a study of shared T cell receptors in the human thymus. This same sample was also taken into another study, of human thymus T cells. That work contributes: Surgeons resected thymus tissue during corrective heart surgery. Thymic and blood repertoires appeared to display a bias in their usage of V and J genes. Highly overlapping thymic repertoires among unrelated individuals were reported in related research.

The sequence was obtained from a girl in the first two years of life with a congenital heart defect. Sequenced material: thymocytes. V is TRBV25-1 and J is TRBJ2-2; the match to TRBD1 covers 7 bases. CDR3 nucleotides: TGTGCCAGCAGTGAGGAAGGGACAGAGAACACCGGGGAGCTGTTTTTT. Translation: CASSEEGTENTGELFF.